The 25 T cell receptor beta chains below all came from one sample that was sequenced in a study of blood T cell repertoires in COVID-19. The repertoire was sequenced with immunoSEQ multiplex PCR; TCRdb's copy has only in-frame clones and lacks some. The sample has about 120,000 clones, around 82% seen once. Material: peripheral blood. All receptors derive from a human donor in a cohort sampled during active COVID-19.

This chain links TRBV2 with TRBJ2-5; 7 bases match TRBD1. CDR3 length equals 14 residues. The germline CDR1 and CDR2 sequences are SNHLY and FYNNEI. The ends lost 4 bases at V and 5 bases at J; junction bases unmatched: 7. The CDR3 nucleotides read TGTGCCAGCAGTGCGGGACAGCCGAGGGAGACCCAGTACTTC. Translating it yields CASSAGQPRETQYF.

The sample holds a few counts of this clone. The V and J genes are TRBV4-1 and TRBJ1-6; no definite D call. This CDR3 has 18 residues. Germline CDR1 reads MGHRA; CDR2 reads YSYEKL. The V end was cut by 0 bases, the J end by 5 bases, with 17 bases between. The CDR3 DNA reads TGCGCCAGCAGCCAAGATCCAGTCCAGGTGAATGATAATTCACCCCTCCACTTT. This sequence encodes CASSQDPVQVNDNSPLHF.

This clone was counted a few times. This chain uses TRBV10-1 with TRBJ2-2; D call uncertain. CDR1 WNHNN and CDR2 SYGVQD come from the germline V gene (reference sequence). Trimming stripped 3 bases from V and 1 base from J, with 12 bases between. The CDR3 has 16 residues. For the CDR3, the DNA is TGCGCCAGCAGTGAATCTAGGAACCAGAACACCGGGGAGCTGTTTTTT. Translation: CASSESRNQNTGELFF.

The genes are TRBV10-2 and TRBJ2-1; 9 positions match TRBD2. Germline CDR1 reads WSHSY; CDR2 reads SAAADI. The CDR3 extends over 15 amino acids. Trimming cost V 5 bases and J 5 bases; bases outside gene matches: 7. CDR3 loop: CASSPNSGGNNEQFF. The CDR3 coding sequence is TGCGCCAGCAGTCCCAATAGCGGGGGAAACAATGAGCAGTTCTTC.

This chain connects TRBV5-1 to TRBJ2-5; 9 bases match TRBD2. This CDR3 region has 15 residues. CDR1 is SGHRS, CDR2 YFSETQ, per germline. The V segment lost 4 bases and the J segment 4 bases; nucleotides outside the gene matches: 8. CDR3 bases: TGCGCCAGCAGCAGATTAGCGGGAGCAGGAGAGACCCAGTACTTC. Translated: CASSRLAGAGETQYF.

This clone was seen a few times. This chain joins TRBV9 and TRBJ1-6, with D tentatively TRBD1 (5 bases). Trimming pared 0 bases from V and 13 bases from J, leaving 14 bases between. Germline lookup yields CDR1 SGDLS and CDR2 YYNGEE. The length of the CDR3 is 14 residues. In DNA, the CDR3 is TGTGCCAGCAGCGTAGACTTAGGGGCCCACCCCCTCCACTTT. It specifies CASSVDLGAHPLHF.

The rearrangement joins TRBV21-1 to TRBJ1-6. TRBV21-1 is described as a pseudogene. There are 18 residues in the CDR3. The CDR3 DNA follows: TGTGCCAGCAGCAATGCCCGGACTGCCAGCTCCTATAATTCACCCCTCCACTTT. Protein product: CASSNARTASSYNSPLHF.

This chain joins TRBV3-1 (or the pseudogene TRBV3-2) and TRBJ2-3, with no clear D. V was pared by 4 bases and J by 0 bases, with 5 bases between. Germline V gene sequence: CDR1 LGHDT, CDR2 YNNKEL (reference sequence). This CDR3 is 13 amino acids long. The CDR3 sequence: CASSPTSTDTQYF. The CDR3 nucleotides read TGTGCCAGCAGCCCGACTAGCACAGATACGCAGTATTTT.

The chain links TRBV15 to TRBJ2-1; 7 bases fit TRBD2. J was trimmed by 4 bases and V by 11 bases; bases with no gene match: 11. This CDR3 comprises 14 residues. CDR1 LNHNV and CDR2 YYDKDF come from the germline V gene (reference sequence). The chain's CDR3 is CASSAGWDYNEQFF. The CDR3 DNA follows: TGTGCCTCATCAGCGGGGTGGGATTACAATGAGCAGTTCTTC.

V usage is TRBV3-1 (or the pseudogene TRBV3-2) and J usage is TRBJ2-2, with 8 nucleotides matching TRBD2. Germline V gives CDR1 LGHDT, CDR2 YNNKEL (reference sequence). The CDR3 is made up of 18 amino acids. V trimming: 2 bases; J trimming: 6 bases; junction bases outside the gene matches: 14. CDR3 region: CASSQFVTAGGLSGELFF. In nucleotides, the CDR3 is TGTGCCAGCAGCCAATTTGTGACTGCGGGGGGCCTATCCGGGGAGCTGTTTTTT.

The rearrangement uses TRBV6-5 and TRBJ1-5; a weak D match, TRBD1 (5 bases). Germline lookup yields CDR1 MNHEY and CDR2 SVGAGI. The V end was cut by 6 bases, the J end by 0 bases, with 12 bases between. The CDR3 is made up of 15 amino acids. CDR3 nucleotides: TGTGCCAGCAGCGTACAGGCTAATAGCAATCAGCCCCAGCATTTT. Translating it yields CASSVQANSNQPQHF.

The chain recombines TRBV2 with TRBJ2-7; 8 positions match TRBD1. Trimming at V came to 6 bases and at J to 2 bases, leaving 6 bases not matched to a gene. Per the germline V gene, CDR1 is SNHLY and CDR2 is FYNNEI. There are 14 residues in the CDR3. DNA of the CDR3: TGTGCCAGCAGGCAGACAGGGGACCCCTACGAGCAGTACTTC. It yields the protein CASRQTGDPYEQYF.

The chain employs TRBV3-1 (or the pseudogene TRBV3-2) and TRBJ2-2, with 9 nucleotides matching TRBD2. V lost 1 base, J lost 7 bases, and 7 bases stayed unmatched. The germline V gene encodes CDR1 LGHDT and CDR2 YNNKEL (reference sequence). This CDR3 has 16 amino acids. CDR3 in amino acids: CASSQVAGGPGGELFF. CDR3 nucleotide sequence: TGTGCCAGCAGCCAAGTTGCGGGGGGGCCCGGCGGGGAGCTGTTTTTT.

The chain is built from TRBV7-8 and TRBJ2-7; 10 positions agree with TRBD2. The junction had 18 bases not matched to a gene; V was cut back by 3 bases and J by 1 base. CDR1 SGHVS and CDR2 FQNEAQ come from the germline V gene. The CDR3 extends over 20 amino acids. CDR3 coding DNA: TGTGCCAGCAGCTTCCCACTAGCGGGGAGAGGGGGGAGCGAGTCCTACGAGCAGTACTTC. This gives the protein CASSFPLAGRGGSESYEQYF.

V usage is TRBV4-2 and J usage is TRBJ2-6; TRBD2 is a possible D gene (6 bases). V was shortened by 2 bases and J by 3 bases, with 8 bases between the two germline ends. The CDR3 consists of 15 residues. Germline CDR1 is LGHNA and CDR2 is YNFKEQ. CDR3 DNA sequence: TGTGCCAGCAGCCAATTCGGGGGTGGGGCCAACGTCCTGACTTTC. It codes for CASSQFGGGANVLTF.

The genes are TRBV15 and TRBJ1-2, with unresolved D. The CDR3 totals 13 residues. V gave up 7 bases and J gave up 4 bases, with 13 bases separating them. Germline-derived CDR1 and CDR2 are LNHNV and YYDKDF (reference sequence). The CDR3 protein is CATTRDSRYGYTF. In nucleotides, the CDR3 is TGTGCCACCACCCGAGACTCGCGCTATGGCTACACCTTC.

In this sample, this clone turned up a few times. The chain recombines TRBV5-6 with TRBJ2-7; no clear D gene. Germline V gene lookup returns CDR1 SGHDT and CDR2 YYEEEE. V lost 0 bases, J lost 0 bases, and 7 bases lay in between. The CDR3 length is 14 residues. In DNA form, the CDR3 reads TGTGCCAGCAGCTTGGACAGAAGCTCCTACGAGCAGTACTTC. This gives the protein CASSLDRSSYEQYF.

The V and J genes are TRBV19 and TRBJ2-3; 9 bases match TRBD2. Germline V gene sequence: CDR1 LNHDA, CDR2 SQIVND (reference sequence). V dropped 7 bases and J dropped 7; count of bases not matched to a gene: 9. This CDR3 is built from 14 residues. The CDR3 sequence: CASKPAGGSYTQYF. The CDR3 nucleotides read TGTGCCAGTAAACCCGCGGGGGGGTCATATACGCAGTATTTT. The full variable domain, its missing parts supplied by reference TRBV19 and TRBJ2-3, is DGGITQSPKYLFRKEGQNVTLSCEQNLNHDAMYWYRQDPGQGLRLIYYSQIVNDFQKGDIAEGYSVSREKKESFPLTVTSAQKNPTAFYLCASKPAGGSYTQYFGPGTRLTVL.

The sample holds one count of this clone. The rearrangement links TRBV29-1 to TRBJ2-2; 7 bases map to TRBD1. CDR3 length equals 14 residues. V shed 6 bases and J 1 base; nucleotides not matched to a gene: 5. Per the germline V gene, CDR1 is SQVTM and CDR2 is ANQGSEA. This CDR3 is CSVGQGENTGELFF. The DNA of the CDR3 is TGCAGCGTGGGGCAGGGGGAGAACACCGGGGAGCTGTTTTTT.

The CDR3 DNA reads as TGTGCCAGTAGTAGGAGCAGGGAAGGCGAGCAGTACTTC. Amino acids: CASSRSREGEQYF. The chain joins TRBV19 to TRBJ2-7, with a weak D call TRBD1 (5 bases). The V end lost 4 bases, the J end lost 6 bases, and 13 bases lay between the germline ends. The CDR3 totals 13 residues. Germline V gives CDR1 LNHDA, CDR2 SQIVND (reference sequence). Full variable domain (remainder filled in from reference TRBV19 and TRBJ2-7): DGGITQSPKYLFRKEGQNVTLSCEQNLNHDAMYWYRQDPGQGLRLIYYSQIVNDFQKGDIAEGYSVSREKKESFPLTVTSAQKNPTAFYLCASSRSREGEQYFGPGTRLTVT.

This chain links TRBV29-1 with TRBJ1-1, with 8 bases fitting TRBD1. The CDR3 has 13 amino acids. From germline, CDR1 is SQVTM and CDR2 ANQGSEA. J gave up 1 base and V 7 bases, and 5 bases lay outside the gene matches. CDR3 sequence (DNA): TGCAGCGCCCGGGGACAGGAGAACACTGAAGCTTTCTTT. The encoded protein is CSARGQENTEAFF.

The chain couples TRBV3-1 (or the pseudogene TRBV3-2) to TRBJ1-4; 8 bases match TRBD1. Germline loops: CDR1 LGHDT, CDR2 YNNKEL (reference sequence). Losses at the gene ends were 3 bases for V and 9 bases for J; bases not matched to a gene: 6. The CDR3 length is 14 residues. This chain's CDR3 is CASSQGGQAQKLFF. The DNA of the CDR3 is TGTGCCAGCAGCCAGGGGGGACAGGCCCAAAAACTGTTTTTT.

The chain is built from TRBV3-1 (or the pseudogene TRBV3-2) and TRBJ1-1, with D unclear. V lost 5 bases and J lost 6, with 19 bases in between. Germline V gene sequence: CDR1 LGHDT, CDR2 YNNKEL (reference sequence). The CDR3 length is 15 residues. The CDR3 nucleotides are TGTGCCAGCAGCACTAGCCTCGGACTCCGATCTGAAGCTTTCTTT. It translates to CASSTSLGLRSEAFF.

The V call is TRBV10-2, the J call TRBJ2-3, with 9 bases matching TRBD2. J lost 1 base, V lost 2 bases, and 7 bases had no gene match. Germline values: CDR1 WSHSY, CDR2 SAAADI. The CDR3 runs 17 residues. The CDR3 sequence is CASSEQAGGQGTDTQYF. The CDR3 DNA reads as TGCGCCAGCAGTGAGCAGGCGGGGGGGCAGGGCACAGATACGCAGTATTTT.

This CDR3 is CASSLATGQEAFF. In DNA, the CDR3 is TGCGCCAGCAGCTTGGCCACGGGACAGGAAGCTTTCTTT. V gene TRBV5-1 combines with J gene TRBJ1-1, with TRBD1 matching 7 bases. This CDR3 has 13 amino acids. Germline lookup yields CDR1 SGHRS and CDR2 YFSETQ. The trim removed 0 bases at V and 8 bases at J, leaving 4 bases unmatched.